The 23 T cell receptor beta chains presented below share a single source sample, sequenced in a study of T-cell memory formation after mild COVID-19 (dated by TCRdb to the early 2020s). The method behind the library was 5' RACE. Sequencing took place on an Illumina NovaSeq 6000. TCRdb reran the public reads through fastp at Q25 and MiXCR, keeping productive beta chains. Rows matching on CDR3 protein sequence are summarized as one entry with the most common DNA and genes. The sample has around 300,000 distinct CDR3 sequences on record, approximately 14% of them singletons. The ten largest clones represent 22% of the sample. Sequencing used PBMCs or a T cell subset sorted from them (not recorded which). The source is a man in his late teens or twenties who had mild COVID-19 (a few samples of this study predate the infection). The sample titles of this study are shuffled in the database, so cell type and time point are left out; the donor was told from shared clones.

In nucleotides, the CDR3 is TGTGCCAGCTCACCAGGACAGCAAAATGAAAAACTGTTTTTT. This sequence encodes CASSPGQQNEKLFF. The chain joins TRBV18 to TRBJ1-4; a weak D match, TRBD1 (6 bases). The V gene's germline CDR1 is KGHSH and CDR2 LQKENI. The CDR3 length is 14 residues. V shed 2 bases and J shed 5 bases, with 9 bases lying between them.

The chain employs TRBV2 and TRBJ2-5; maybe TRBD2 (6 bases). Trimming took 4 bases from V and 4 from J, leaving 13 bases between them. Germline values: CDR1 SNHLY, CDR2 FYNNEI. The length of the CDR3 is 14 residues. The CDR3 protein is CASSVLVEGETQYF. The CDR3 DNA follows: TGTGCCAGCAGTGTGCTCGTGGAGGGAGAGACCCAGTACTTC.

This clonotype was picked up many times. The chain uses TRBV5-1 and TRBJ2-5; TRBD1 matches at 8 bases. Germline V gene sequence: CDR1 SGHRS, CDR2 YFSETQ. V shed 3 bases and J 3 bases; nucleotides not matched to a gene: 7. The CDR3 is 15 amino acids. Here the CDR3 reads CASSSGTGAKETQYF. The CDR3 DNA reads TGCGCCAGCAGCTCCGGGACAGGCGCAAAAGAGACCCAGTACTTC.

In DNA form, the CDR3 reads TGTGCCAGCCGGGAGGGCGGGGAGGACTACAATGAGCAGTTCTTC. It translates to CASREGGEDYNEQFF. This sequence joins TRBV28 and TRBJ2-1, with TRBD2 matching 8 bases. This CDR3 region has 15 residues. The germline V gene encodes CDR1 MDHEN and CDR2 SYDVKM. Trimming took 8 bases from V and 3 from J; bases not matched to a gene: 9.

This clonotype was detected ten times or more. The rearrangement uses TRBV20-1 and TRBJ2-1, with 11 bases lining up with TRBD2. Germline lookup yields CDR1 DFQATT and CDR2 SNEGSKA (reference sequence). Trimming cost V 4 bases and J 1 base; bases outside gene matches: 3. This CDR3 is 15 amino acids long. CDR3 region: CSATIAGGSYNEQFF. DNA for the CDR3: TGCAGTGCTACCATAGCGGGGGGGTCCTACAATGAGCAGTTCTTC.

The chain employs TRBV3-1 and TRBJ1-1; no clear D gene. Trimming left V 0 bases short and J 1 base short, with 15 bases between. This CDR3 has 17 residues. From germline, CDR1 is LGHDT and CDR2 YNNKEL (reference sequence). For the CDR3, the DNA is TGTGCCAGCAGCCAAGATAGCTACGTCCTGGGGAACACTGAAGCTTTCTTT. Translating it yields CASSQDSYVLGNTEAFF.

This clonotype has a count of ten or more. This sequence joins TRBV7-3 and TRBJ2-3, with 8 nucleotides matching TRBD2. Germline V gives CDR1 SGHTA, CDR2 FQGTGA. The junction had 9 bases not matched to a gene; V was cut back by 5 bases and J by 11 bases. This CDR3 has 13 residues. This CDR3 is CASSPRRGGGQYF. CDR3 DNA: TGTGCCAGCAGCCCCCGCCGGGGGGGGGGGCAGTATTTT. Full variable domain (rest looked up from reference TRBV7-3 and TRBJ2-3): GAGVSQTPSNKVTEKGKYVELRCDPISGHTALYWYRQSLGQGPEFLIYFQGTGAADDSGLPNDRFFAVRPEGSVSTLKIQRTERGDSAVYLCASSPRRGGGQYFGPGTRLTVL.

The chain is built from TRBV7-9 and TRBJ2-3; no clear D. V was cut by 10 bases and J by 5 bases, with 10 bases left in between. Germline CDR1 and CDR2: SEHNR and FQNEAQ (reference sequence). The CDR3 is made up of 11 amino acids. The CDR3 protein is CATLARDTQYF. The CDR3 DNA sequence: TGTGCCACCCTCGCCCGAGATACGCAGTATTTT.

This chain links TRBV19 with TRBJ1-2; D unresolved. V was cut by 3 bases and J by 7 bases, with 12 bases left in between. The CDR3 loop spans 13 amino acids. CDR1 is LNHDA and CDR2 is SQIVND in the germline V gene (reference sequence). The CDR3 region is CASSIQFRGGYTF. In DNA form, the CDR3 reads TGTGCCAGTAGTATCCAGTTCCGGGGTGGCTACACCTTC.

CDR3 nucleotides: TGTGCCACCAGTGATCGGACAGACTACTATGGCTACACCTTC. Protein: CATSDRTDYYGYTF. J is TRBJ1-2 and V is TRBV24-1, with D perhaps matching TRBD1 (6 bases). From germline, CDR1 is KGHDR and CDR2 SFDVKD. V lost 3 bases and J 3 bases, leaving 10 bases between the germline ends. The CDR3 consists of 14 residues.

This clonotype was seen at least ten times. The chain is built from TRBV2 and TRBJ2-2; D is unclear. The germline V gene has CDR1 SNHLY and CDR2 FYNNEI. The CDR3 is 15 amino acids. V shed 6 bases and J shed 6 bases, with 17 bases lying between them. The CDR3: CASSKATDLAGELFF. In DNA, the CDR3 is TGTGCCAGCAGCAAGGCCACAGACCTTGCCGGGGAGCTGTTTTTT.

This clonotype was detected many times. This chain joins TRBV7-2 and TRBJ1-3; D gene ambiguous. CDR1 is SGHTA, CDR2 FQGNSA, per germline. Trimming pared 2 bases from V and 11 bases from J, leaving 10 bases between. This CDR3 comprises 12 residues. The CDR3 region is CASSLSPLSIYF. Here the CDR3 DNA reads TGTGCCAGCAGCTTAAGTCCGCTCTCCATATATTTT.

This clonotype has more than one count but fewer than ten. This sequence joins TRBV5-1 and TRBJ2-2, with D unclear. Trimming removed 3 bases from V and 2 bases from J, with 8 bases in between. This CDR3 is 14 amino acids long. Germline-derived CDR1 and CDR2 are SGHRS and YFSETQ. CDR3 sequence (DNA): TGCGCCAGCAGCTCAGGACGAAACACCGGGGAGCTGTTTTTT. This codes for CASSSGRNTGELFF. Based on the CDR3 plus reference TRBV5-1 and TRBJ2-2, the full variable domain is KAGVTQTPRYLIKTRGQQVTLSCSPISGHRSVSWYQQTPGQGLQFLFEYFSETQRNKGNFPGRFSGRQFSNSRSEMNVSTLELGDSALYLCASSSGRNTGELFFGEGSRLTVL.

The rearrangement uses TRBV5-1 and TRBJ2-7, with a weak D call TRBD1 (5 bases). From germline, CDR1 is SGHRS and CDR2 YFSETQ. CDR3 length: 16 residues. With 0 bases removed from V and 0 bases from J, the gap between germline ends came to 13 bases. The CDR3 spells CASSLARQSSSYEQYF. The CDR3 DNA reads TGCGCCAGCAGCTTGGCTAGACAGAGCAGCTCCTACGAGCAGTACTTC.

The V call is TRBV21-1, the J call TRBJ1-5. TRBV21-1 is recorded as a pseudogene. The CDR3 is 15 residues long. The CDR3 DNA sequence: TGTGCCAGCAGCAATGGAGGCAGTAGCAATCAGCCCCAGCATTTT. This translates into CASSNGGSSNQPQHF.

This clonotype showed up many times. J is TRBJ2-7 and V is TRBV6-5, with D hard to call. Germline CDR1 and CDR2: MNHEY and SVGAGI. This CDR3 has 12 residues. V was shortened by 7 bases and J by 10 bases, with 17 bases between the two germline ends. The CDR3 reads CASTPDRLNQYF. CDR3 bases: TGTGCCAGCACCCCCGATCGGCTCAACCAGTACTTC.

This clonotype was recorded many times. The chain employs TRBV3-1 and TRBJ2-3, with D perhaps matching TRBD2 (5 bases). The CDR3 has 15 residues. Germline-derived CDR1 and CDR2 are LGHDT and YNNKEL (reference sequence). V lost 1 base to trimming and J lost 0 bases, with 8 bases between them. CDR3 DNA sequence: TGTGCCAGCAGCCAAGCCAGCGGTAGCACAGATACGCAGTATTTT. This translates into CASSQASGSTDTQYF.

This clonotype has a single count. V usage is TRBV13 and J usage is TRBJ2-1; 9 bases fit TRBD1. J gave up 9 bases and V 5 bases, and 11 bases lay outside the gene matches. This CDR3 has 15 amino acids. The V gene's germline CDR1 is PRHDT and CDR2 FYEKMQ (reference sequence). In nucleotides, the CDR3 is TGTGCCAGCAGCGCGGCCGGGACAGGGTCGACTGAGCAGTTCTTC. This gives the protein CASSAAGTGSTEQFF. The variable domain in full, with the rest retrieved from reference TRBV13 and TRBJ2-1, is AAGVIQSPRHLIKEKRETATLKCYPIPRHDTVYWYQQGPGQDPQFLISFYEKMQSDKGSIPDRFSAQQFSDYHSELNMSSLELGDSALYFCASSAAGTGSTEQFFGPGTRLTVL.

This chain uses TRBV20-1 with TRBJ1-3; TRBD1 matches 8 bases. This CDR3 is 14 amino acids long. The germline gives CDR1 DFQATT, CDR2 SNEGSKA (reference sequence). V lost 1 base, J lost 2 bases, and 1 base stayed unmatched. CDR3 protein: CSARGTGTGNTIYF. The CDR3 DNA follows: TGCAGTGCTAGAGGGACAGGGACTGGAAACACCATATATTTT.

Many counts were recorded for this clonotype. The rearrangement joins TRBV5-1 to TRBJ2-5, with D uncertain. This CDR3 is 14 amino acids long. The germline gives CDR1 SGHRS, CDR2 YFSETQ. V dropped 4 bases and J dropped 3 bases, with 13 bases sitting between them. The CDR3 nucleotides read TGCGCCAGCAGCCCACCGGGCAGAAAAGAGACCCAGTACTTC. Translating gives CASSPPGRKETQYF.

This chain uses TRBV3-1 with TRBJ2-1; possibly TRBD1 for D (6 bases). In germline, CDR1 is LGHDT, CDR2 YNNKEL (reference sequence). The CDR3 extends over 15 amino acids. The V and J ends lost 4 bases and 1 base respectively, with 11 bases between them. For the CDR3, the DNA is TGTGCCAGCAGCCGGGGGCCAAAGTCCTACAATGAGCAGTTCTTC. Protein: CASSRGPKSYNEQFF.

This clonotype was found a few times. The CDR3 region has the DNA TGTGCCAGCAGTCTGCCCGTCAGACCGTACGAGCAGTACTTC. Translated, it gives CASSLPVRPYEQYF. V usage is TRBV6-5 and J usage is TRBJ2-7, with D hard to call. V was trimmed by 5 bases and J by 4 bases, leaving 15 bases between them. Per the germline V gene, CDR1 is MNHEY and CDR2 is SVGAGI. The CDR3 consists of 14 residues.

This clonotype has just a few counts. V and J are TRBV6-6 and TRBJ2-7; maybe TRBD1 (6 bases). Trimming took 6 bases from V and 4 from J, leaving 16 bases between them. The germline gives CDR1 MNHNY, CDR2 SVGAGI (reference sequence). The length of the CDR3 is 14 residues. CDR3 in DNA: TGTGCCAGCAGCCTCGAAGGGGGAAGATACGAGCAGTACGTC. The encoded protein is CASSLEGGRYEQYV.